This T cell receptor beta chain was captured by sequencing in a study of Ad26.COV2.S vaccination and SARS-CoV-2 variants (dated by TCRdb to about 2021). About the study as a whole: Donors in the vaccine arm were drawn from COV1001, a phase I-IIa trial of Ad26.COV2.S in healthy adults that was multicentre, randomized, double-blind and placebo-controlled. TCRbeta repertoire sequencing served as the tool for gauging how specific and how broad the SARS-CoV-2-reactive T cell receptors were following Ad26.COV2.S vaccination. Throughout the experiments and outcome assessment, investigators stayed blinded to trial group allocation. Participants in the trial were split at random into five groups of five each, receiving low-dose or high-dose Ad26.COV2.S once or twice, or else placebo on both occasions. A total of 32 samples were included in the TCR-sequenced set, comprising around 19 Ad26.COV2.S vaccine recipients, 5 placebo recipients and 8 SARS-CoV-2 convalescent individuals. Ad26.COV2.S was given intramuscularly at 5x10^10 or 1x10^11 viral particles, as a single shot or as two shots 56 days apart. Study-wide findings and limitations: Substantial breadth of spike-specific CD8+ and CD4+ T cell responses was reported after vaccination. Vaccine and placebo recipients had similar non-spike TCR breadth, a finding consistent with the vaccine containing only spike. Higher spike-specific TCR breadth was observed in Ad26.COV2.S recipients than in placebo recipients (P = 0.0014). The study lacked the statistical power to compare responses across vaccine doses or regimens. The authors noted that total T cell responses may have been underestimated by the TCR breadth and depth analyses.

TCRbeta CDR3 regions were sequenced with the immunoSEQ Assay. After extraction, genomic DNA underwent amplification by bias-controlled multiplex PCR, followed by high-throughput sequencing. As for the original processing: To quantify the absolute abundance of each unique TCRbeta CDR3 region, sequences were collapsed and filtered. T cell fraction was estimated by normalizing TCRbeta template counts to usable DNA, which was measured by amplifying reference genes present in all nucleated cells. Repertoire TCRs were annotated as SARS-CoV-2-specific when V gene, CDR3 amino acid sequence and J gene were exactly matched to a known reactive TCR set. The reference SARS-CoV-2 TCR set came from MIRA and was filtered for enrichment in COVID-19-positive ImmuneCODE repertoires, removing public or cross-reactive TCRs. Drawing on the MIRA antigens, annotated TCRs were analysed further at the level of specific ORF or position within ORF. Depth was the summed frequency of annotated unique rearrangements, while breadth was defined as annotated unique rearrangements over total unique productive rearrangements. TCR breadth was compared between groups using two-sided Wilcoxon rank-sum tests. As stored in TCRdb, this immuneACCESS dataset retains in-frame rearrangements with V and J assigned. A fraction of the clones does not appear; measured against another copy, unresolved V genes explain less than half of the discrepancy, and the remainder lacks a known reason. V and J calls and clone size are given by that table; D and trimming were obtained from the DNA. This sample comprises around 500,000 clones, roughly nine tenths of them detected only once. Of the sample, around 1.6% is held by the ten largest clones.

CDR3 length: 15 amino acids, cysteine to phenylalanine. Only the CDR3 DNA is retained, 45 bases long and in frame from the first base. V is pared back by 3 bases and J by 0 bases, with 11 bases lying between the germline termini. For CDR1 and CDR2, the germline V gene lists KGHSH and LQKENI. Per the publication, the treatment or condition label means: around 19 received Ad26.COV2.S at low or high dose, single or two shots; about five received placebo; per-sample allocation not given. For vaccine and placebo recipients, repertoires were sequenced using samples collected on day 63 after the first injection. In Cohort 1b, some 25 adults aged 18-55 years were enrolled at a single site in Boston, USA, between 29 July and 7 August 2020. As a vaccine, Ad26.COV2.S was a replication-incompetent adenovirus type 26 vector that expressed a prefusion-stabilized SARS-CoV-2 spike protein derived from the original Wuhan strain.

In the case of this clone: What antigen it recognizes has not been identified. Base-call qualities are not available, and no considerably larger clone is one nucleotide away.

This TCR was sampled from a person aged 18 to 59 who received the Ad26.COV2.S COVID-19 vaccine or a placebo. The input for sequencing was peripheral blood, taken in a trial of Ad26.COV2.S vaccine versus placebo. The rearranged segments are TRBV18 and TRBJ1-2; the D gene is perhaps TRBD1, on 5 matching bases. The nucleotide sequence reads TGTGCCAGCTCACCCCCGGGACGGCCTAACTATGGCTACACCTTC. It encodes CASSPPGRPNYGYTF.